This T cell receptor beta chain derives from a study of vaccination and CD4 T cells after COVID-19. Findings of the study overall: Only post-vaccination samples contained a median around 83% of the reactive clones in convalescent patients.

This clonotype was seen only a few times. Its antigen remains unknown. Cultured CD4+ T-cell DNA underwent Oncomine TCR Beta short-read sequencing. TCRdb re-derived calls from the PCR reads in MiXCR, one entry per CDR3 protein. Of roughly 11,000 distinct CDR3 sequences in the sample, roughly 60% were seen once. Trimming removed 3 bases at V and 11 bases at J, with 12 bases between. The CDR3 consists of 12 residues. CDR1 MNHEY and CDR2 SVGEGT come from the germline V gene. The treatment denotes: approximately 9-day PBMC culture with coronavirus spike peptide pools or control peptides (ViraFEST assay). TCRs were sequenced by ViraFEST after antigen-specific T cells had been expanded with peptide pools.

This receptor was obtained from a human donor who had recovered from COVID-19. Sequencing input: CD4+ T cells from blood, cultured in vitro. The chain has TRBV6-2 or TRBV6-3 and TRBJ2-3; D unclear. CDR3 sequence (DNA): TGTGCCAGCAGTTATCTTCGGACGCTGCAGTATTTT. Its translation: CASSYLRTLQYF.